This T cell receptor beta chain was captured in a study of T cell responses to AZD1222 COVID-19 vaccine. This table comes from immunoSEQ multiplex PCR, and its TCRdb copy is limited to in-frame clones, with some not included. This table has approximately 200,000 clones, 88% appearing once. To note about this clone: Its specificity is not known.

V gave up 2 bases and J gave up 7 bases; unmatched junction bases: 3. The CDR3 is 14 residues long. Per germline, CDR1 LNHNV and CDR2 YYDKDF (reference sequence). Study outcomes and limitations: Baseline seropositivity characterized only a handful of AZD1222 recipients.

This clonotype was obtained from an adult in good health. The sequencing here drew on peripheral blood, taken on day 0 of AZD1222 vaccination. The chain combines TRBV15 with TRBJ2-4; 9 bases fit TRBD1. As DNA, the CDR3 is TGTGCCACCAGCAGAACCGGGACAGGGAACATTCAGTACTTC. Translation gives CATSRTGTGNIQYF.